This T cell receptor (beta chain) is drawn from a study of T cells in Graves' hyperthyroidism and ophthalmopathy (dated 2019 in TCRdb). The study in broad terms: Peripheral blood samples were taken at initial diagnosis, before any treatment was given. A discovery cohort of approximately 100 patients, 43 with Graves' ophthalmopathy and 57 with stable Graves' hyperthyroidism, was used to find distinguishing TCR V-J signatures. Whether ophthalmopathy could be predicted prospectively was tested in an independent validation cohort made up of about 18 hyperthyroidism patients plus 17 patients who later progressed to ophthalmopathy. The approximately 100 discovery patients were randomly divided into training and test sets at a 7:3 ratio. In several Graves' hyperthyroidism patients, the study also compared T-cell repertoires from thyroid tissue with T-cell repertoires from blood. Following sampling, methimazole starting at 30 mg daily was given to hyperthyroidism patients, and high-dose intravenous methylprednisolone was given to ophthalmopathy patients. According to the paper, TCR Vbeta CDR3 sequencing was carried out on approximately 140 peripheral blood samples, which came from under 50 ophthalmopathy, roughly 75 hyperthyroidism and roughly 17 progressor patients.

Amplification of TCR beta CDR3 regions was carried out from RNA transcripts. A first-round RT-PCR of the TCR CDR3 used the HTBI primer set with the Qiagen OneStep RT-PCR kit. The libraries were constructed in a second round of multiplex PCR and then size-selected and purified. Libraries were sequenced paired-end with 100 bp reads on an Illumina HiSeq2000. The paper's data handling went like this. SOAPnuke was used to process the raw data, with reads discarded if the reads contained adapters or uncalled bases, had a mean Phred below 15, or lacked an exact constant-primer or identifier match. COPE v1.2.5 was used to merge high-quality paired reads, and clonotypes were defined as unique nucleotide sequences. MiTCR v1.1 was used to align the clonotypes against IMGT TRBV, TRBD and TRBJ reference segments. The analysis was restricted to V-J combinations with a frequency above 0.0001, which together covered over 99% of the repertoires. The TCS score was defined as F50 (clonal expansion) divided by E x V (chaos), with BLOSUM62-based TCRdist calculated between CDR3 peptides within each V-J. Welch's t-statistics and random forest reduced roughly 500 V-J features to 13, which were used in a naive Bayes classifier (R e1071). TCRdb cleaned the public reads at Q25 with fastp, built clones with MiXCR and kept in-frame beta chains. Identical CDR3 protein sequences are pooled into one entry, listed with their most common genes and DNA. The V and J calls and clone size are TCRdb's, not the authors'. Here the sample has a few hundred thousand distinct CDR3 sequences; roughly 20% occur a single time. Clones ranked in the top ten supply about half of the sample.

This clonotype has a count of ten or more. Its antigen is currently not known. Base qualities are not provided; no much larger clone lies one nucleotide away. Stable Graves' hyperthyroidism was defined as no progression to ophthalmopathy during 18 months of follow-up. The hyperthyroidism patients were between 18 and 65 years old and newly diagnosed, with a disease duration of less than 2 months. The study excluded patients with uncontrolled infections, other autoimmune diseases, pregnancy or lactation. Diagnoses were established on the basis of clinical symptoms, serum thyroxine and TRAb, thyroid ultrasound, and orbital computed tomography. Ficoll-Paque density gradient centrifugation was used to isolate PBMCs from 10 ml of fresh peripheral blood. Trizol reagent was used to extract total RNA, and RNA quality was then checked on an Agilent 2100 Bioanalyzer. What the research found in general, with its limitations: Blood samples also contained most of the expanded thyroid clonotypes (frequency above 0.001), which suggests that blood repertoires may reflect thyroid immune responses. A 13 V-J signature model separated ophthalmopathy from stable hyperthyroidism, with 87.88% sensitivity and about 81% specificity in cross-validation and 80%/75% in testing. In validation, the model predicted progression to ophthalmopathy with over 60% sensitivity and 72% to 85% specificity, a median of 6.5 months before onset. Sample size was not statistically predetermined, and blinding of investigators to group allocation was not performed.

As encoded in the germline V gene, CDR1 is KGHSH while CDR2 is LQKENI. The V end loses 3 bases and the J end loses 0 bases, and a stretch of 14 bases separates them. The CDR3 contains 16 residues, cysteine and phenylalanine counted. The retained sequence is limited to the CDR3, 48 bases, with the frame set at the first base. This receptor was taken from a woman aged 45-59 years with Graves' hyperthyroidism. This chain is built from TRBV18 and TRBJ1-1, with the D gene too uncertain to name. Input material: blood. The sequenced DNA is TGTGCCAGCTCACCTGGTTCGGGCAGCCTGAACACTGAAGCTTTCTTT. Its translation is CASSPGSGSLNTEAFF.